A single TCR beta chain is shown here with its context. The data belong to a study of blood T cell repertoires in COVID-19. Study details: COVID-19 samples collected from the United States, Italy and Spain covered acute and convalescent phases. The cDNA or gDNA used as material had been derived from T cells, B-cell-depleted T cells, or PBMCs.

Enrolled during active infection, Seattle patients were then followed longitudinally. Study processing details: Amplification of reference gene primers provided the estimated nucleated cell counts. Data came from immunoSEQ multiplex PCR; TCRdb stores just in-frame clones and leaves some out. D and trimming were read from the DNA, whereas the V and J calls and clone size are those reported in that table. There are 200,000 to 250,000 clones in the sample; about 81% occur only once, and roughly 5.5% lies in the top ten. The sequenced sample was peripheral blood. The TCR comes from a woman in her 70s with COVID-19, enrolled during active disease.

The CDR3 loop is CSVEEVTGLFPDTEAFF. In DNA form, the CDR3 reads TGCAGCGTTGAAGAGGTGACAGGGCTTTTCCCGGACACTGAAGCTTTCTTT. The J gene is TRBJ1-1, the V gene TRBV29-1; 7 bases fit TRBD1. Germline lookup yields CDR1 SQVTM and CDR2 ANQGSEA. V lost 0 bases, J lost 3 bases, and 13 bases stayed unmatched. The CDR3 is 17 amino acids.